These T cell receptor beta chains were read from a single sample in a study of blood T cell repertoires in COVID-19. Profiled with immunoSEQ multiplex PCR; TCRdb holds only in-frame clones, not every one. The sample has about 400,000 clones, roughly nine tenths seen once. Sequenced input: PBMCs or T cells enriched from blood (not recorded which). These TCRs come from a woman in her 30s who had recovered from COVID-19. CDR3s include the opening cysteine and the closing phenylalanine or tryptophan.

len | j_gene | v_gene | CDR3aa
14 | TRBJ1-4 | TRBV5-1 | CASSLGQGGEKLFF
13 | TRBJ1-1 | TRBV10-3 | CAVQRGLDTEAFF
15 | TRBJ1-4 | TRBV28 | CASTGGGQGDEKLFF
13 | TRBJ1-1 | TRBV6-5 | CASSYGRVSEAFF
14 | TRBJ2-2 | TRBV27 | CASSPWTGNGELFF
14 | TRBJ1-4 | TRBV18 | CASSGSTTNEKLFF
14 | TRBJ1-2 | TRBV28 | CASRTGQGGWGYTF
19 | TRBJ2-6 | TRBV11-2 | CASSSPLGQGVPGANVLTF
14 | TRBJ1-5 | TRBV7-2 | CASSLTGGNQPQHF
15 | TRBJ2-1 | TRBV7-2 | CASSLDSGSGNEQFF
15 | TRBJ2-1 | TRBV24-1 | CATSDAGQGDNEQFF
12 | TRBJ2-1 | TRBV30 | CAWSGTGSEQFF
17 | TRBJ1-2 | TRBV4-1 | CASSQEGYLSPSYGYTF
13 | TRBJ1-4 | TRBV11-2 | CASRLRPSEKLFF
13 | TRBJ1-4 | TRBV15 | CATGTGPNEKLFF
15 | TRBJ2-7 | TRBV19 | CASSPEASGDYEQYF
14 | TRBJ1-2 | TRBV3-1/TRBV3-2 | CASSPGQGMGGYTF
13 | TRBJ1-4 | TRBV28 | CASRGAFNEKLFF
16 | TRBJ2-5 | TRBV4-2 | CASSQGAQQGMRTQYF
14 | TRBJ2-2 | TRBV18 | CASSLPGQIGELFF
15 | TRBJ1-1 | TRBV28 | CASSLLTRGFTEAFF
16 | TRBJ2-7 | TRBV27 | CASSLYGGRASYEQYF
15 | TRBJ1-5 | TRBV27 | CASSTGTPSNQPQHF
13 | TRBJ1-2 | TRBV7-9 | CASSSNTGYGYTF
18 | TRBJ2-2 | TRBV7-2 | CASSLRGLAGSNTGELFF
13 | TRBJ1-6 | TRBV27 | CASRGQGNSPLHF
17 | TRBJ1-6 | TRBV19 | CASRTGGISAYNSPLHF
18 | TRBJ2-7 | TRBV7-2 | CASSLAGQGTRVGYEQYF
23 | TRBJ2-3 | TRBV7-8 | CASSPRRPFLTRPPAGKRDTQYF
11 | TRBJ2-7 | TRBV29-1 | CSVESLNEQYF
16 | TRBJ1-1 | TRBV19 | CASSPWAPLSNTEAFF
15 | TRBJ2-5 | TRBV27 | CASSGGQGAWETQYF
15 | TRBJ2-3 | TRBV4-2 | CASSPLGQDGDTQYF
14 | TRBJ2-1 | TRBV15 | CATRLAGSYNEQFF
14 | TRBJ1-1 | TRBV5-1 | CASSFEPGTVEAFF
15 | TRBJ2-3 | TRBV6-5 | CASSRLAGAPDTQYF
14 | TRBJ1-5 | TRBV7-9 | CASSSPNSNQPQHF
16 | TRBJ2-3 | TRBV9 | CASSPHAGGDTDTQYF
18 | TRBJ2-7 | TRBV10-3 | CAISEGGGRLSTGFEQYF
14 | TRBJ1-1 | TRBV12-5 | CASGLVPVMTEAFF
12 | TRBJ2-3 | TRBV28 | CASSWGLAEQYF
18 | TRBJ2-7 | TRBV19 | CASSGQGATSGGSYEQYF
13 | TRBJ1-2 | TRBV11-2 | CASSLSDSYGYTF
12 | TRBJ1-5 | TRBV6-5 | CASSRQNQPQHF
17 | TRBJ1-1 | TRBV2 | CAKTLPGAAAALTEAFF
17 | TRBJ1-5 | TRBV19 | CASSISPGALGNQPQHF
15 | TRBJ2-5 | TRBV5-1 | CASSLAPGGGETQYF
16 | TRBJ2-3 | TRBV18 | CASSPILAGATDTQYF
16 | TRBJ2-7 | TRBV18 | CASSPGLAGGSYEQYF
13 | TRBJ2-1 | TRBV5-1 | CASSSVPYNEQFF
14 | TRBJ2-1 | TRBV2 | CASSEGQGAREQFF
16 | TRBJ1-2 | TRBV19 | CASSIVTGQGPSGYTF
15 | TRBJ1-3 | TRBV4-1 | CASSQPGTGGNTIYF
14 | TRBJ2-1 | TRBV3-1/TRBV3-2 | CASSQEGSVGRQFF
12 | TRBJ1-2 | TRBV10-3 | CATGGDPYGYTF
13 | TRBJ1-4 | TRBV12-3/TRBV12-4 | CASSLDLDEKLFF
14 | TRBJ1-1 | TRBV10-3 | CAISDRTENTEAFF
12 | TRBJ2-7 | TRBV6-5 | CASSPPGSEQYF